One T cell receptor (beta chain) is described in this entry. There is no known antigen for this receptor. No per-base quality is available; no much larger clone lies one base away. These data originate in a study of shared T cell receptors in the human thymus (dated by TCRdb to the early 2020s). Study-level background: The study examined how the human thymus generates shared, self-reactive T-cell receptor alpha chains.

The method was the immunoSEQ multiplex PCR assay. Sourced from immuneACCESS, this table was stored by TCRdb with only in-frame sequences that have V and J called. A share of the clones is absent; for the studies checked, an unresolved V gene accounts for under half, and the remainder has no known explanation. The sample table lists about 500,000 clones, more than 75% of them with a count of one. Around 0.013% of the sample comes from the top ten. Ends trimmed: V by 1 base, J by 4 bases; bases unmatched to a gene: 11. In the germline V gene (reference sequence), CDR1 corresponds to LNHDA and CDR2 to SQIVND. Counted from cysteine to phenylalanine, this CDR3 has 18 amino acids. Here the CDR3 DNA is all that survives: 54 bases in frame from base 1. These sequences were also reported in another study, on human thymus T cells. Per that second paper: In Finland, the donors were immunologically healthy infants who were having open corrective cardiac surgery for congenital heart defects. Thymus tissue was collected as surgical resects that were removed during corrective cardiac surgery. V and J gene segment usage appeared biased in both thymic and peripheral blood repertoires. The related research found that thymic TCR repertoires overlapped highly between unrelated individuals. TCR alpha and beta repertoires from under 10 infant thymus samples and a few related peripheral blood samples were characterized in the study. The cohort included six male and two female infants, with donor ages spanning 7 to 244 days. Thymocytes were freed from the tissue by mechanical means and kept at -70 degrees C as pellets of roughly 8.5-31 million cells. A QIAsymphony instrument was used to extract genomic DNA from the frozen cell pellets. The immunoSEQ multiplex PCR assay was used to amplify the TCRB and TCRAD loci from a standardized quantity of quality-controlled genomic DNA. The amplicons spanned the V(D)J region and were long enough to cover the CDR3 and allow V and J genes to be identified. The commercial immunoSEQ service was used to sequence amplicons on an Illumina platform. Primer bias and sequencing errors were corrected as previously described, and TCRAD and TCRB definitions were based on the IMGT database. Analysis of the repertoires was done with immunoSEQ Analyzer 3.0 and VDJTools and included basic statistics, V/J segment usage, diversity estimates, rarefaction and pairwise overlap. Chao1, ChaoE, Efron-Thisted, Shannon and inverse Simpson indices were used to estimate diversity, which was also estimated on datasets down-sampled to the smallest sample. Repertoire overlap was determined by strict matching of CDR3 nucleotide sequence, V gene and J gene, and Jaccard-based multidimensional scaling clustering was applied. Thymus samples yielded on average about 810,000 unique TCRB clonotypes, compared with around 91,000 from blood samples.

Sequencing was done on a sample of thymocytes. The clonotype originates from a boy less than two years old with a congenital heart defect. Donor details come from another sample of the same person, matched by shared clones. This receptor chain uses TRBV19 and TRBJ2-2; a stretch of 8 junction bases matches TRBD1. CDR3 loop: CASSIGPGQDASTGELFF. The base sequence is TGTGCCAGTAGTATAGGGCCGGGACAGGACGCCTCCACCGGGGAGCTGTTTTTT.